Below, 16 T cell receptor beta chains from the same sample are listed, as sequenced in a study of shared clonotypes between healthy human individuals (dated by TCRdb to 2018 to 2021). Libraries were prepared through the immunoSEQ multiplex PCR assay. Held by TCRdb, this immuneACCESS table contains in-frame sequences only and omits some clones. Under half of the omission traces to an unresolved V gene where checked; the cause of the rest is unknown. The sample table holds about 2.1 million clones, of which approximately 94% were seen once. Roughly 1.8% of the sample belongs to the ten largest clones. CD8 naive samples were obtained by positive selection for CCR7 among CD45RO-negative cells, yielding a CD45RA+CCR7+ population from which TemRA cells were excluded. Sequenced material: naive CD8+ T cells from PBMCs. What this sample's cell subset or site label stands for: CD45RA+CCR7+. All receptors derive from a man aged 18 to 30 in good health. Some clones in this sample may be carry-over from other donors' samples.

The rearrangement joins TRBV2 to TRBJ2-5; 7 nucleotides agree with TRBD1. CDR3 length: 15 residues. With 6 bases clipped from V and 2 bases from J, the junction kept 9 bases outside the gene matches. Germline values: CDR1 SNHLY, CDR2 FYNNEI. For the CDR3, the DNA is TGTGCCAGCAGGGTCGACAGGGACCCGCAAGAGACCCAGTACTTC. Protein sequence: CASRVDRDPQETQYF.

The genes are TRBV29-1 and TRBJ2-3; tentatively, D is TRBD1 (6 bases). Trimming left V 3 bases short and J 4 bases short, with 8 bases between. Germline lookup yields CDR1 SQVTM and CDR2 ANQGSEA. This CDR3 spans 12 amino acids. In DNA form, the CDR3 reads TGCAGCGTTGACTGGGGGCCAGATACGCAGTATTTT. This encodes CSVDWGPDTQYF.

The chain employs TRBV7-2 and TRBJ1-5, with D possibly matching TRBD1 (5 bases). The CDR3 is made up of 15 amino acids. CDR1 is SGHTA, CDR2 FQGNSA, per germline. With 1 base removed from V and 4 bases from J, the gap between germline ends came to 11 bases. The CDR3 nucleotides read TGTGCCAGCAGCTTAGGGGGCCTTGGGAATCAGCCCCAGCATTTT. As protein: CASSLGGLGNQPQHF.

The rearrangement links TRBV5-8 to TRBJ1-2; TRBD1 is a possible D gene (5 bases). The V gene lost 4 bases and the J gene lost 8 bases, with 27 bases spanning the gap. This CDR3 comprises 17 residues. Germline V CDR1 and CDR2: SGHTS, YDEGEE. CDR3 in DNA: TGTGCCAGCAGCCCCGGGACGGAACATAATATGGGTTTAGGCTACACCTTC. Translating it yields CASSPGTEHNMGLGYTF.

The CDR3 DNA is TGTGCCTGGAGTGTACTATATTCGATCGCAGGCATGGCTGAGCAGTTCTTC. It specifies CAWSVLYSIAGMAEQFF. The chain has TRBV30 and TRBJ2-1; D unresolved. The CDR3 contains 17 residues. Deletions cut 0 bases from V and 9 bases from J, with 24 bases between. Germline values: CDR1 GTSNPN, CDR2 SVGIG (reference sequence).

The chain recombines TRBV18 with TRBJ2-7; 7 positions agree with TRBD2. The CDR3 spans 15 residues. CDR1 KGHSH and CDR2 LQKENI come from the germline V gene. The V gene end was trimmed by 3 bases and the J gene end by 2 bases; junction bases not matched to a gene: 7. The DNA for the CDR3 is TGTGCCAGCTCACCGCGGGAGCGTCTCGCCTACGAGCAGTACTTC. Its translation: CASSPRERLAYEQYF.

The gene calls are TRBV27 and TRBJ2-4; 8 nucleotides match TRBD2. The trim removed 5 bases at V and 5 bases at J, leaving 14 bases unmatched. This CDR3 has 17 residues. Germline V lookup: CDR1 MNHEY, CDR2 SMNVEV (reference sequence). The CDR3 spells CASSPKRGLGGENIQYF. In DNA form, the CDR3 reads TGTGCCAGCAGTCCCAAGCGGGGGTTAGGCGGTGAAAACATTCAGTACTTC.

This chain connects TRBV7-9 to TRBJ2-3; the match to TRBD2 covers 9 bases. Germline loops: CDR1 SEHNR, CDR2 FQNEAQ (reference sequence). The length of the CDR3 is 19 residues. J was trimmed by 0 bases and V by 1 base; bases with no gene match: 11. The CDR3 DNA reads TGTGCCAGCAGCTTAGTTCTCCGACTAGCGGTAACTAGCACAGATACGCAGTATTTT. Translation gives CASSLVLRLAVTSTDTQYF.

The rearrangement links TRBV4-3 to TRBJ1-1; no firm D call. Trimming took 0 bases from V and 5 from J, leaving 19 bases between them. The CDR3 consists of 17 residues. Germline CDR1 reads LGHNA; CDR2 reads YSLEER. CDR3 DNA: TGCGCCAGCAGCCAAGAGATAGGGCGGGAGCCGGGTACTGAAGCTTTCTTT. Its protein product is CASSQEIGREPGTEAFF.

The chain has TRBV28 and TRBJ1-1, with a possible D match to TRBD1 (6 bases). CDR1 is MDHEN, CDR2 SYDVKM, per germline. V lost 3 bases and J lost 3, with 17 bases in between. The CDR3 consists of 16 residues. Written as DNA, the CDR3 is TGTGCCAGCAGTTTCCCCCCCCGGGGGGCGGACACTGAAGCTTTCTTT. This translates into CASSFPPRGADTEAFF.

This chain joins TRBV19 and TRBJ2-7; no firm D call. Germline CDR1 is LNHDA and CDR2 is SQIVND (reference sequence). The CDR3 is 14 amino acids. Trimming removed 2 bases at V and 3 bases at J, with 11 bases between. CDR3 in amino acids: CASSISGFNYEQYF. The DNA of the CDR3 is TGTGCCAGTAGTATAAGTGGGTTTAACTACGAGCAGTACTTC.

The V and J genes are TRBV29-1 and TRBJ2-7, with 7 nucleotides matching TRBD2. Per germline, CDR1 SQVTM and CDR2 ANQGSEA. There are 12 residues in the CDR3. The V and J ends lost 7 bases and 0 bases, in that order; junction bases with no gene match: 3. For the CDR3, the DNA is TGCAGCGCGCGGACTAGCTCCTACGAGCAGTACTTC. This encodes CSARTSSYEQYF.

This sequence joins TRBV10-1 and TRBJ1-1, with unresolved D. From germline, CDR1 is WNHNN and CDR2 SYGVQD (reference sequence). V was pared by 2 bases and J by 5 bases, with 9 bases between. The CDR3 totals 13 residues. The CDR3 DNA sequence: TGCGCCAGCAGTGAGATCGGCGCGACTGAAGCTTTCTTT. The encoded protein is CASSEIGATEAFF.

This clone was seen a single time. V usage is TRBV14 and J usage is TRBJ1-2; possible D gene TRBD1, 5 bases. CDR3 size: 15 residues. Germline V gene data show CDR1 as SGHDN and CDR2 as FVKESK. The ends were cut back, 1 base at V and 6 bases at J, with 15 bases in the middle. The CDR3 reads CASSQGGSGWDGYTF. CDR3 coding DNA: TGTGCCAGCAGCCAAGGCGGCTCAGGGTGGGATGGCTACACCTTC.

The chain combines TRBV5-1 with TRBJ1-2; 7 bases are a match to TRBD1. Trimming took 4 bases from V and 5 from J; bases not matched to a gene: 11. Germline-derived CDR1 and CDR2 are SGHRS and YFSETQ. There are 15 residues in the CDR3. CDR3 bases: TGCGCCAGCAGCCCCTTAGGACAGGAAATGTATGGCTACACCTTC. It yields the protein CASSPLGQEMYGYTF. The variable domain in full, with the rest retrieved from reference TRBV5-1 and TRBJ1-2, is KAGVTQTPRYLIKTRGQQVTLSCSPISGHRSVSWYQQTPGQGLQFLFEYFSETQRNKGNFPGRFSGRQFSNSRSEMNVSTLELGDSALYLCASSPLGQEMYGYTFGSGTRLTVV.

J is TRBJ2-3 and V is TRBV4-2; D might be TRBD1 (5 bases). The CDR3 is made up of 14 amino acids. V lost 4 bases and J lost 0, with 8 bases in between. CDR1 and CDR2 from the germline V gene are LGHNA and YNFKEQ. Written as DNA, the CDR3 is TGTGCCAGCAGCCCTCGACAGAGCACAGATACGCAGTATTTT. This codes for CASSPRQSTDTQYF.